Shown below are 13 T cell receptor beta chains from a single sample sequenced in a study of molecular identifiers for immune sequencing clone quantification. One entry per CDR3 protein results from TCRdb running MiXCR on the PCR reads. The table has about 640,000 distinct CDR3 sequences, about 20% seen once. The sequenced sample was naive CD8+ T cells from blood, with Jurkat cell RNA spiked in. Subset defined: FACS-sorted CD8+CD4-CCR7+CD45RA+ naive T cells. The receptors stem from a human donor in good health. Some libraries in this study had Jurkat cell RNA spiked in.

The V call is TRBV20-1, the J call TRBJ2-7, with a tentative D call TRBD2 (5 bases). The CDR3 sequence is 13 residues long. Trimming stripped 4 bases from V and 2 bases from J, with 12 bases between. The germline CDR1 and CDR2 sequences are DFQATT and SNEGSKA (reference sequence). CDR3 amino acids: CSAITGITYEQYF. In nucleotides, the CDR3 is TGCAGTGCTATAACCGGGATAACCTACGAGCAGTACTTC.

This clonotype was recorded at least ten times. The chain couples TRBV20-1 to TRBJ1-1, with 7 bases aligning to TRBD1. Per the germline V gene, CDR1 is DFQATT and CDR2 is SNEGSKA (reference sequence). This CDR3 spans 14 amino acids. The J segment lost 5 bases and the V segment lost 6 bases, leaving 12 bases of the junction unmatched. CDR3 loop: CSAFARGQRTEAFF. CDR3 in DNA: TGCAGTGCCTTTGCTAGGGGGCAAAGAACTGAAGCTTTCTTT.

This clonotype was picked up many times. This CDR3 is CASSQDWGQGYYGYTF. CDR3 sequence (DNA): TGCGCCAGCAGCCAAGATTGGGGACAGGGATACTATGGCTACACCTTC. J is TRBJ1-2 and V is TRBV4-3, with 9 bases that match TRBD1. Trimming took 0 bases from V and 3 from J; bases not matched to a gene: 5. The CDR3 loop spans 16 amino acids. From germline, CDR1 is LGHNA and CDR2 YSLEER.

Remarks on this clonotype: An end of the junction does not agree with germline; a read error may underlie this. This chain uses TRBV28 with TRBJ1-5; 7 bases map to TRBD1. This CDR3 contains 15 residues. Germline loops: CDR1 MDHEN, CDR2 SYDVKM. The CDR3 spells CASSPGTDSNQPLHF. CDR3 coding DNA: TGTGCCAGCAGTCCCGGGACAGATAGCAATCAGCCCCTGCATTTT.

Ten or more counts support this clonotype. The rearrangement uses TRBV10-3 and TRBJ2-7; 7 bases fit TRBD2. This CDR3 contains 14 residues. CDR1 is ENHRY and CDR2 is SYGVKD in the germline V gene. V gave up 0 bases and J gave up 3 bases; unmatched junction bases: 2. CDR3 nucleotides: TGTGCCATCAGTGAGTCGGGGGACTACTACGAGCAGTACTTC. Encoded protein: CAISESGDYYEQYF.

Ten or more counts support this clonotype. V gene TRBV4-1 combines with J gene TRBJ2-7, with 15 bases matching TRBD2. Per germline, CDR1 MGHRA and CDR2 YSYEKL. The V gene end was trimmed by 3 bases and the J gene end by 4 bases; junction bases not matched to a gene: 1. The CDR3 is made up of 15 amino acids. CDR3 sequence: CASSHGTSGGYEQYF. The CDR3 coding sequence is TGCGCCAGCAGCCACGGGACTAGCGGGGGGTACGAGCAGTACTTC.

Ten or more counts support this clonotype. The gene calls are TRBV9 and TRBJ2-3, with 9 bases identical to TRBD2. J gave up 2 bases and V 2 bases, and 3 bases lay outside the gene matches. This CDR3 is 15 amino acids long. Germline-derived CDR1 and CDR2 are SGDLS and YYNGEE. CDR3 coding DNA: TGTGCCAGCAGCGTCGGGACTAGCCACACAGATACGCAGTATTTT. Amino acids: CASSVGTSHTDTQYF.

This clonotype was recorded many times. J is TRBJ1-5 and V is TRBV7-2; maybe TRBD1 (6 bases). The CDR3 totals 18 residues. From germline, CDR1 is SGHTA and CDR2 FQGNSA. Trimming removed 5 bases at V and 0 bases at J, with 20 bases between. CDR3: CASSPDVGGTFSNQPQHF. DNA for the CDR3: TGTGCCAGCAGCCCAGATGTAGGGGGAACCTTTAGCAATCAGCCCCAGCATTTT.

In its sample, this clonotype was seen many times. Germline is not matched at one junction end, which may reflect a read error. The chain uses TRBV6-6 and TRBJ2-7, with D tentatively TRBD2 (5 bases). The V gene's germline CDR1 is MNHNY and CDR2 SVGAGI (reference sequence). The length of the CDR3 is 12 residues. CDR3 sequence: CASSHEDHGVNF. The CDR3 bases are TGTGCCAGCAGTCACGAGGACCACGGGGTCAACTTC.

The chain recombines TRBV7-2 with TRBJ2-7; 8 nucleotides align to TRBD1. With V trimmed by 1 base and J by 2 bases, 4 bases remained unmatched. Germline loops: CDR1 SGHTA, CDR2 FQGNSA. There are 15 residues in the CDR3. The CDR3 nucleotides read TGTGCCAGCAGCTTAGAGACAGGGGTCGCCTACGAGCAGTACTTC. Its protein product is CASSLETGVAYEQYF. The full variable domain, completed using reference TRBV7-2 and TRBJ2-7, is GAGVSQSPSNKVTEKGKDVELRCDPISGHTALYWYRQSLGQGLEFLIYFQGNSAPDKSGLPSDRFSAERTGGSVSTLTIQRTQQEDSAVYLCASSLETGVAYEQYFGPGTRLTVT.

DNA for the CDR3: TGTGCCAGCAGTGAATGGGCGGGGGGGGGAGCGGATACGCAGTATTTT. Protein: CASSEWAGGGADTQYF. This sequence joins TRBV2 and TRBJ2-3; TRBD2 aligns across 9 bases. The CDR3 loop spans 16 amino acids. CDR1 SNHLY and CDR2 FYNNEI come from the germline V gene. V lost 2 bases, J lost 6 bases, and 9 bases stayed unmatched.

About this clonotype itself: A much larger clone sits a single nucleotide away, making a read error possible. This CDR3 fails to terminate in the conserved phenylalanine or tryptophan, so it likely reflects a read error. V usage is TRBV9 and J usage is TRBJ2-5; the D gene is possibly TRBD2 (6 bases). The CDR3 totals 14 residues. Trimming removed 4 bases at V and 1 base at J, with 11 bases between. CDR1 is SGDLS and CDR2 is YYNGEE in the germline V gene. DNA for the CDR3: TGTGCCAGCAGCCAACGACTAGGCCAAGAGACCCAGTACTCC. Translating it yields CASSQRLGQETQYS.

This clonotype was seen at least ten times. This chain links TRBV20-1 with TRBJ2-7; 7 bases align to TRBD2. CDR1 is DFQATT, CDR2 SNEGSKA, per germline (reference sequence). CDR3 length: 14 amino acids. J gave up 5 bases and V 4 bases, and 11 bases lay outside the gene matches. CDR3 nucleotides: TGCAGTGCTATACTCGGGAGGAAGGTCCACGAGCAGTACTTC. Translation gives CSAILGRKVHEQYF.